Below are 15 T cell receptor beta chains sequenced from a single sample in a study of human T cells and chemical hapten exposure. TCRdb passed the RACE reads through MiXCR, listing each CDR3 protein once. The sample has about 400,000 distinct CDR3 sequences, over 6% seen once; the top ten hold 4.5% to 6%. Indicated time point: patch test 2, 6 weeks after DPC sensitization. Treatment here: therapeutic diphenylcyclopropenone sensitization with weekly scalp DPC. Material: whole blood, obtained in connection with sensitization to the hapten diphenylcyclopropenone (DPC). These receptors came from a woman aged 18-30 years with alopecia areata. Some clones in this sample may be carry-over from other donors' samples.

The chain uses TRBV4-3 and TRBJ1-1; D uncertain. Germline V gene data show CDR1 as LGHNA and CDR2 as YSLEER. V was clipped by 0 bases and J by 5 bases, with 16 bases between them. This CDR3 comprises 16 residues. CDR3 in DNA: TGCGCCAGCAGCCAAGACGATTCAGGCCCGACGACTGAAGCTTTCTTT. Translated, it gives CASSQDDSGPTTEAFF.

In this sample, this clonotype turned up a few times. CDR3 sequence reads: CASSSSGGGNEQYF. The CDR3 bases are TGTGCCAGCAGTTCGAGCGGGGGGGGGAACGAGCAGTACTTC. The chain couples TRBV25-1 to TRBJ2-7, with 10 positions matching TRBD2. The V gene end was trimmed by 5 bases and the J gene end by 5 bases; junction bases not matched to a gene: 6. The CDR3 is 14 residues long. Germline V lookup: CDR1 MGHDK, CDR2 SYGVNS.

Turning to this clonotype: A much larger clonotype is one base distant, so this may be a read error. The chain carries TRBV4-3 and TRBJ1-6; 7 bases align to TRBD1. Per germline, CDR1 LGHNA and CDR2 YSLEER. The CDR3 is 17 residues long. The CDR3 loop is CASSQDWRGRGNSPLNF. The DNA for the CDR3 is TGCGCCAGCAGCCAAGATTGGAGGGGGCGCGGTAATTCACCCCTCAACTTT.

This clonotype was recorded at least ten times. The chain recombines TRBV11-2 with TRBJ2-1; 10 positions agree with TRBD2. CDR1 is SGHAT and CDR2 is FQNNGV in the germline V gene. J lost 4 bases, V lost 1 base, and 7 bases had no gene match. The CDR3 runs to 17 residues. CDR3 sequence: CASSLVSGGKIYNEQFF. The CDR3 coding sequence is TGTGCCAGCAGCTTAGTTAGCGGGGGGAAGATTTACAATGAGCAGTTCTTC.

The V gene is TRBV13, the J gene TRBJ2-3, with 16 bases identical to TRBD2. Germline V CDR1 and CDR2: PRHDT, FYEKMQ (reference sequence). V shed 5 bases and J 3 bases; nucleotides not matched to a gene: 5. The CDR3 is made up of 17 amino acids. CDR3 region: CASSGTSGGAFTDTQYF. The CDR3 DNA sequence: TGTGCCAGCAGCGGGACTAGCGGGGGGGCTTTTACAGATACGCAGTATTTT.

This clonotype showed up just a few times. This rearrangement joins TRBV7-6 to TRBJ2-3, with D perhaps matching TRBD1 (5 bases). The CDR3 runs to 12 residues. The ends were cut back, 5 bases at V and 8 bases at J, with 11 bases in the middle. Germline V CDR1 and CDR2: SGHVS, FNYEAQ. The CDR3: CASSPTAGTQYF. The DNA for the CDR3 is TGTGCCAGCAGCCCGACAGCCGGTACGCAGTATTTT.

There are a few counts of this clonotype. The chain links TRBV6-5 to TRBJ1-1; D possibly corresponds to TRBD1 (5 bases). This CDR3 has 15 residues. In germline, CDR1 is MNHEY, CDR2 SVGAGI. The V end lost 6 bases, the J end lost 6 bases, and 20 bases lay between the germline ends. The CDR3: CASRQATLGRAEAFF. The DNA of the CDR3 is TGTGCCAGCAGGCAAGCCACTCTGGGGCGCGCTGAAGCTTTCTTT.

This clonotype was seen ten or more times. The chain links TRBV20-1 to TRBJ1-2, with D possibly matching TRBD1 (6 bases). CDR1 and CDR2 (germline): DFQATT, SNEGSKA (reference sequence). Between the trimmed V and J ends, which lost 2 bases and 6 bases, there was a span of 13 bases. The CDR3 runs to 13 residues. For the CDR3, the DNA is TGCAGTGCTAGAATACAGGGTGCTGATGGCTACACCTTC. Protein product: CSARIQGADGYTF.

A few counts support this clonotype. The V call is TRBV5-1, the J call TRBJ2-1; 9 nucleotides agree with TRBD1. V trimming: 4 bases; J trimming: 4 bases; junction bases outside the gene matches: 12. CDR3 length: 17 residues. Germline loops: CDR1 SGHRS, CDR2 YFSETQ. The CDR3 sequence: CASSLTSPGTGYNEQFF. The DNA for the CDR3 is TGCGCCAGCAGCCTAACGAGTCCCGGGACAGGGTACAATGAGCAGTTCTTC.

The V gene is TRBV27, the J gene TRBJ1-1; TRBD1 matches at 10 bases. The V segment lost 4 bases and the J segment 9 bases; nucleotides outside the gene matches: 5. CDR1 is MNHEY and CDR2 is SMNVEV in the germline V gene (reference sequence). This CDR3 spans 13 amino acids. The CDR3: CASSSGQGMQAFF. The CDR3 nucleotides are TGTGCCAGCAGTTCGGGACAGGGGATGCAAGCTTTCTTT.

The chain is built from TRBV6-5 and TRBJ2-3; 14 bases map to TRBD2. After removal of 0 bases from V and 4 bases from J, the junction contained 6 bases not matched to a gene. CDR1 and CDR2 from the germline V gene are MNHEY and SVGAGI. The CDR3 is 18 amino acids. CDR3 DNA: TGTGCCAGCAGTTACTCCGGGACTAGCGGGGGTAACCCAGATACGCAGTATTTT. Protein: CASSYSGTSGGNPDTQYF.

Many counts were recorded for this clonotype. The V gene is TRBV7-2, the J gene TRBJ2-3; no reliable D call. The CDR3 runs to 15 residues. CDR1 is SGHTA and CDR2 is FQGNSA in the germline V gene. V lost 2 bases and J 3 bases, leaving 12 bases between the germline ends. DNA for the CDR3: TGTGCCAGCAGCTTAAAGTGGGATGGGACAGATACGCAGTATTTT. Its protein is CASSLKWDGTDTQYF. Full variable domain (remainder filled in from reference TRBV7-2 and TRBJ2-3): GAGVSQSPSNKVTEKGKDVELRCDPISGHTALYWYRQSLGQGLEFLIYFQGNSAPDKSGLPSDRFSAERTGGSVSTLTIQRTQQEDSAVYLCASSLKWDGTDTQYFGPGTRLTVL.

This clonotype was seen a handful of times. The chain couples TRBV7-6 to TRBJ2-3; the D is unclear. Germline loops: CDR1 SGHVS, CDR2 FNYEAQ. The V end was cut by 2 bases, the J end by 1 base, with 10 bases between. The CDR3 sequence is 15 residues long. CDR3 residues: CASSLSQPGTDTQYF. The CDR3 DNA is TGTGCCAGCAGCTTATCCCAGCCAGGCACAGATACGCAGTATTTT.

CDR3 in DNA: TGTGCCAGCAGTTTAGAGGGAGAAGCGTATGGCTACACCTTC. The encoded protein is CASSLEGEAYGYTF. The chain carries TRBV28 and TRBJ1-2; D call uncertain. V shed 2 bases and J shed 5 bases, with 12 bases lying between them. The CDR3 is 14 residues long. Germline CDR1 and CDR2: MDHEN and SYDVKM.

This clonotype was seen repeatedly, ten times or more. This chain's CDR3 is CASSQAGNQETQYF. The CDR3 DNA reads TGTGCCAGCTCGCAAGCGGGAAACCAAGAGACCCAGTACTTC. This chain uses TRBV6-5 with TRBJ2-5; 7 bases are a match to TRBD2. The CDR3 is 14 residues long. The V gene's germline CDR1 is MNHEY and CDR2 SVGAGI. J gave up 0 bases and V 8 bases, and 6 bases lay outside the gene matches.